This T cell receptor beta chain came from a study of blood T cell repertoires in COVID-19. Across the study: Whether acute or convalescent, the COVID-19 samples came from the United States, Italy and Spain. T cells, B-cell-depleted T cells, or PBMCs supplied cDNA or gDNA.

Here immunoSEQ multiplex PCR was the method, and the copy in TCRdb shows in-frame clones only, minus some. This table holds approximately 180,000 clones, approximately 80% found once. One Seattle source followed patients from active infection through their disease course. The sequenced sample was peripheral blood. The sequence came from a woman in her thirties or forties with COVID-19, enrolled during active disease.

CDR3 region: CASSEAPGLGSYNEQFF. The CDR3 DNA reads as TGTGCCAGCAGTGAAGCCCCAGGGTTGGGGTCCTACAATGAGCAGTTCTTC. This sequence joins TRBV6-1 and TRBJ2-1, with D possibly being TRBD1 (5 bases). Germline CDR1 reads MNHNS; CDR2 reads SASEGT. The CDR3 spans 17 residues. Trimming pared 0 bases from V and 1 base from J, leaving 13 bases between.